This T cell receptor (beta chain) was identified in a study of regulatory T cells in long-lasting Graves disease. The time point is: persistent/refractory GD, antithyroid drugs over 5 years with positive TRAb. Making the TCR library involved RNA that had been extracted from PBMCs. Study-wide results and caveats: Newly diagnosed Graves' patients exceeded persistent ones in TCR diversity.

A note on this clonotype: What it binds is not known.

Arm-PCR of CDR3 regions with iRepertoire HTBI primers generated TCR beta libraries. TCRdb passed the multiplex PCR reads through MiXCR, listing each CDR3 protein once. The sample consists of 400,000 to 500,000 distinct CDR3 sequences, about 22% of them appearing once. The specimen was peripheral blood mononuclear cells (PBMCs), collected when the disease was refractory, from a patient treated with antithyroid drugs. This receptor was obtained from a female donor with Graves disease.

CDR3 bases: TGCGCCAGCAGCCAAGACAGGTCCCATTACAATGAGCAGTTCTTC. It codes for CASSQDRSHYNEQFF. The chain carries TRBV4-3 and TRBJ2-1, with unresolved D. Germline lookup yields CDR1 LGHNA and CDR2 YSLEER. The CDR3 is 15 residues long. Trimming removed 0 bases at V and 4 bases at J, with 10 bases between.